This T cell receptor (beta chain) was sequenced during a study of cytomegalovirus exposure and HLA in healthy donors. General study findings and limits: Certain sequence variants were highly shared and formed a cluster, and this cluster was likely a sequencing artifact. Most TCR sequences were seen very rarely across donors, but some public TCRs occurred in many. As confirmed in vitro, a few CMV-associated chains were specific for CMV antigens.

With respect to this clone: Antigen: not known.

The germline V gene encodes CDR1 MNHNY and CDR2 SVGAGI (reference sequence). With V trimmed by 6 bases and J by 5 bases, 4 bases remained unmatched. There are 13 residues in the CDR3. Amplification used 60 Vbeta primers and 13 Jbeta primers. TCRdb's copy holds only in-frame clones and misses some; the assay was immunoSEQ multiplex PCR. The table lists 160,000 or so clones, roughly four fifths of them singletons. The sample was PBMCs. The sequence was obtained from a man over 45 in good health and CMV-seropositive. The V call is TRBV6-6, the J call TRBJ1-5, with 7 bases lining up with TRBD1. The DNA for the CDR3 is TGTGCCAGCAGCGAGACAGGGTATCAGCCCCAGCATTTT. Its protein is CASSETGYQPQHF.